This passage covers 12 T cell receptor beta chains from one sample sequenced in a study of blood T cell repertoires in COVID-19. The table came from immunoSEQ multiplex PCR; TCRdb's copy has only in-frame clones and leaves some out. The table lists 150,000 to 200,000 clones, over 65% of them singletons, with under 3.5% in the top ten. What was sequenced was peripheral blood. Receptors originate from a woman of 80 years or more with acute or convalescent COVID-19.

The CDR3 is CASSLFRGAGTDTQYF. The CDR3 DNA reads TGTGCCAGCAGTTTGTTCAGGGGCGCAGGCACAGATACGCAGTATTTT. This chain joins TRBV27 and TRBJ2-3; D might be TRBD1 (6 bases). V lost 3 bases and J lost 1, with 14 bases in between. From germline, CDR1 is MNHEY and CDR2 SMNVEV (reference sequence). The CDR3 is 16 residues long.

This clone was counted a few times. V gene TRBV11-3 combines with J gene TRBJ2-3; 8 bases align to TRBD2. This CDR3 spans 15 amino acids. V shed 1 base and J 6 bases; nucleotides not matched to a gene: 6. Germline V gives CDR1 SGHNT, CDR2 YENEEA. CDR3: CASSLGNSGADTQYF. In nucleotides, the CDR3 is TGTGCCAGCAGCTTAGGAAATAGCGGGGCGGATACGCAGTATTTT.

V gene TRBV7-2 combines with J gene TRBJ2-3; 7 nucleotides match TRBD2. The length of the CDR3 is 15 residues. From germline, CDR1 is SGHTA and CDR2 FQGNSA. Unmatched junction bases numbered 2, after V lost 2 bases and J lost 0 bases. CDR3 coding DNA: TGTGCCAGCAGCTTACTAGCGGACAGCACAGATACGCAGTATTTT. The encoded protein is CASSLLADSTDTQYF.

The rearrangement uses TRBV4-1 and TRBJ2-3; maybe TRBD1 (6 bases). The CDR3 is made up of 16 amino acids. The V gene lost 0 bases and the J gene lost 1 base, with 11 bases spanning the gap. Germline assignment: CDR1 MGHRA and CDR2 YSYEKL. CDR3 residues: CASSQDRHRGTDTQYF. CDR3 sequence (DNA): TGCGCCAGCAGCCAAGATCGCCACAGGGGCACAGATACGCAGTATTTT.

The chain links TRBV11-2 to TRBJ1-2; D gene unclear. This CDR3 is 15 amino acids long. Trimming left V 0 bases short and J 9 bases short, with 17 bases between. Looked up from germline, CDR1 is SGHAT and CDR2 is FQNNGV. CDR3 bases: TGTGCCAGCAGCTTAGATAGCCGATCCGGGGTGAGCTACACCTTC. Protein: CASSLDSRSGVSYTF. Full variable domain (outside the CDR3, taken from reference TRBV11-2 and TRBJ1-2): EAGVAQSPRYKIIEKRQSVAFWCNPISGHATLYWYQQILGQGPKLLIQFQNNGVVDDSQLPKDRFSAERLKGVDSTLKIQPAKLEDSAVYLCASSLDSRSGVSYTFGSGTRLTVV.

The CDR3 DNA follows: TGTGCCAGCAGTTTCGACCAGGGGTCAGCTTTCTTT. It yields the protein CASSFDQGSAFF. The chain is built from TRBV28 and TRBJ1-1; D might be TRBD1 (6 bases). CDR3 length equals 12 residues. Trimming pared 3 bases from V and 10 bases from J, leaving 12 bases between. CDR1 is MDHEN and CDR2 is SYDVKM in the germline V gene.

The V call is TRBV5-1, the J call TRBJ2-3, with 10 bases fitting TRBD2. The CDR3 runs 15 residues. Trimming cost V 3 bases and J 6 bases; bases outside gene matches: 7. The germline V gene encodes CDR1 SGHRS and CDR2 YFSETQ. The CDR3 sequence: CASSSPSGSMDTQYF. The CDR3 bases are TGCGCCAGCAGCTCCCCTAGCGGGAGTATGGATACGCAGTATTTT. Supplemented by reference TRBV5-1 and TRBJ2-3, the full variable domain reads KAGVTQTPRYLIKTRGQQVTLSCSPISGHRSVSWYQQTPGQGLQFLFEYFSETQRNKGNFPGRFSGRQFSNSRSEMNVSTLELGDSALYLCASSSPSGSMDTQYFGPGTRLTVL.

This clone appeared a few times. This sequence joins TRBV2 and TRBJ1-2; tentatively, D is TRBD1 (5 bases). The CDR3 sequence is 14 residues long. V was clipped by 3 bases and J by 2 bases, with 10 bases between them. Germline CDR1 reads SNHLY; CDR2 reads FYNNEI. In DNA form, the CDR3 reads TGTGCCAGCAGTGATGCGGGGCAGAACTATGGCTACACCTTC. Its translation is CASSDAGQNYGYTF.

The chain uses TRBV7-9 and TRBJ1-5; D is unclear. With 5 bases removed from V and 4 bases from J, the gap between germline ends came to 18 bases. The CDR3 contains 16 residues. Germline V lookup: CDR1 SEHNR, CDR2 FQNEAQ (reference sequence). CDR3 nucleotides: TGTGCCAGCAGCGGAGGCTCAGGTGGGAAGAATCAGCCCCAGCATTTT. It translates to CASSGGSGGKNQPQHF.

The V gene is TRBV6-5, the J gene TRBJ1-4; no definite D call. Germline V gene data show CDR1 as MNHEY and CDR2 as SVGAGI. The CDR3 spans 11 residues. V was clipped by 6 bases and J by 5 bases, with 4 bases between them. The CDR3 sequence is CASRENEKLFF. As DNA, the CDR3 is TGTGCCAGCAGAGAGAATGAAAAACTGTTTTTT.

V gene TRBV11-1 combines with J gene TRBJ2-1, with TRBD2 matching over 14 bases. The length of the CDR3 is 14 residues. The germline CDR1 and CDR2 sequences are SGHAT and FQDESV (reference sequence). V shed 5 bases, J shed 9 bases, and the junction held 3 bases outside the gene matches. The CDR3 is CASSDGLAGGEQFF. The CDR3 nucleotides are TGTGCCAGCAGCGACGGACTAGCGGGAGGTGAGCAGTTCTTC.

This clone was counted between two and nine times. This sequence joins TRBV7-8 and TRBJ2-7, with D perhaps matching TRBD2 (6 bases). This CDR3 comprises 14 residues. Trimming stripped 7 bases from V and 1 base from J, with 14 bases between. Germline values: CDR1 SGHVS, CDR2 FQNEAQ. The CDR3 reads CASILTGVSYEQYF. The CDR3 DNA reads TGTGCCAGCATTTTAACGGGGGTTTCCTACGAGCAGTACTTC.